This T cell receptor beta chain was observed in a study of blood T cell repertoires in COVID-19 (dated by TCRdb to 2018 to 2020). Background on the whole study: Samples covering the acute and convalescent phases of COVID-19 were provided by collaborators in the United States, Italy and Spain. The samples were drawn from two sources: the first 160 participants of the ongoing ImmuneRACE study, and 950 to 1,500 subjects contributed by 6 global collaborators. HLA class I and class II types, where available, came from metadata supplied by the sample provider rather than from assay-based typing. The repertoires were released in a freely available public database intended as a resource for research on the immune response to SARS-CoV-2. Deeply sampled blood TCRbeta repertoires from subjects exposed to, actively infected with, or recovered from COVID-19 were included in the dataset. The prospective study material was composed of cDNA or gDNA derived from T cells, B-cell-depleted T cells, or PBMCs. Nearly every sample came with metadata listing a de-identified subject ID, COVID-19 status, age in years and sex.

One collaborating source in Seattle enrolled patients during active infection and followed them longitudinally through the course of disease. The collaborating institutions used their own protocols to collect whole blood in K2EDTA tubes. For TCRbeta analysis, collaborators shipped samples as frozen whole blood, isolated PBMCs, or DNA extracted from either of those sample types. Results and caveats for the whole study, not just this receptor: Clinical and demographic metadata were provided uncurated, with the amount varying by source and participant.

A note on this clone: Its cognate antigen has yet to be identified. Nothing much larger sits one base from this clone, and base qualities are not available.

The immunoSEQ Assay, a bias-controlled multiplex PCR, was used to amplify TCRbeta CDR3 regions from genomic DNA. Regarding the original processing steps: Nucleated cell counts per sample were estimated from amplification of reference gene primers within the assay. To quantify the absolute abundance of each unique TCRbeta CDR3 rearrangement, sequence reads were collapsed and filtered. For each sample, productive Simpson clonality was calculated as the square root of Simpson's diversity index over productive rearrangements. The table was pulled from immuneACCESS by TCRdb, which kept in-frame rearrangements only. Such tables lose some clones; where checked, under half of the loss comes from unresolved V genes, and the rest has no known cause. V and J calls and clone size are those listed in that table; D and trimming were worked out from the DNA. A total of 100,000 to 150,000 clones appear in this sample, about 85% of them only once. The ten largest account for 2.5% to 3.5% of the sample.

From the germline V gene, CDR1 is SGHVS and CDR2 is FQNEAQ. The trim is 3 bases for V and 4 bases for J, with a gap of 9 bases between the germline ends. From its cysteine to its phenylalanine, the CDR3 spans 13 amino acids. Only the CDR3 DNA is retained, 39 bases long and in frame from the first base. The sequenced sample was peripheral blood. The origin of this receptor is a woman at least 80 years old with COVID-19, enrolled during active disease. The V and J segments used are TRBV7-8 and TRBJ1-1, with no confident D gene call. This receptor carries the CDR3 CASSFRGGTEAFF. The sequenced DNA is TGTGCCAGCAGCTTCAGAGGCGGCACTGAAGCTTTCTTT.